The rows below give T cell receptor beta chains drawn from one sample of a study of T cells in Graves' hyperthyroidism and ophthalmopathy. TCRdb reanalysed the multiplex PCR reads using MiXCR and keeps one entry per CDR3 protein. The sample records 550,000 to 600,000 distinct CDR3 sequences, more than 13% being singletons. Sequencing input: blood. The receptors were gathered from a woman between 18 and 30 years old with Graves' ophthalmopathy. Both conserved end residues are part of each CDR3. Some rows mark clone size as missing; the rest say once, few, many or name a class of expanded clone.

>TRBV20-1|many|TRBJ2-7
CSARPGLAGGAYEQYF
>TRBV18|few|TRBJ2-4
CASEELIGKNIQYF
>TRBV2|few|TRBJ2-5
CASGKLARETQYF
>TRBV19|few|TRBJ1-3
CASQDRYSGNTIYF
>TRBV28|many|TRBJ2-2
CASSPGTSGSIGTGELFF
>TRBV9|few|TRBJ2-3
CASGDSQGAADTQYF
>TRBV9|many|TRBJ2-4
CASSVAPGGRFQQNIQYF
>TRBV28|many|TRBJ2-3
CASSHRGISTDTQYF
>TRBV5-1|many|TRBJ2-3
CASSLRLATDTQYF
>TRBV3-1|.|TRBJ1-5
CASSQGGIGGSGNQPQHF
>TRBV20-1|.|TRBJ2-3
CSARDLKRSTDTQYF
>TRBV28|many|TRBJ2-1
CASSSGGQGRNEQFF
>TRBV15|.|TRBJ1-5
CATSRTRESQPQHF
>TRBV9|.|TRBJ2-1
CASSLLASPYNEQFF
>TRBV6-2/TRBV6-3|many|TRBJ1-5
CASSPRGPQPQHF
>TRBV28|many|TRBJ1-1
CASSVWGAEAFF
>TRBV29-1|.|TRBJ1-2
CSVEVRGNYGYTF
>TRBV5-1|many|TRBJ1-2
CASSVTTGDYGYTF
>TRBV27|many|TRBJ1-2
CASSFIFGDYGYTF
>TRBV18|many|TRBJ2-7
CASSLWTGGRDEQYF
>TRBV6-1|few|TRBJ2-7
CASVGGISSYEQYF
>TRBV12-3/TRBV12-4|many|TRBJ1-1
CASAVGNTEAFF
>TRBV7-6|.|TRBJ2-7
CASSLTLAGGRYEQYF
>TRBV11-1|many|TRBJ1-5
CASSSYSNQPQHF
>TRBV9|few|TRBJ2-1
CASSVGGSGLRNEQFF
>TRBV30|.|TRBJ2-6
CAWWDGRRGSGANVLTF
>TRBV12-3/TRBV12-4|.|TRBJ2-1
CASSYGSSYEQFF
>TRBV6-1|.|TRBJ2-1
CASSHLTGGNEQFF
>TRBV12-3/TRBV12-4|many|TRBJ2-7
CASSTGTVPWEQYF
>TRBV7-3|many|TRBJ2-3
CASSLTSGRSDTQYF
>TRBV6-5|few|TRBJ1-3
CASSYSLGLLYF
>TRBV5-1|many|TRBJ2-7
CASSLEASGRKGREQYF
>TRBV19|.|TRBJ2-4
CATLTRTGGYEAKNIQYF
>TRBV12-3/TRBV12-4|many|TRBJ2-3
CASSRQGGYTDTQYF
>TRBV28|many|TRBJ2-5
CASSSDRLLQETQYF
>TRBV3-1|many|TRBJ1-2
CASSQAGGLYGYTF
>TRBV7-3|many|TRBJ2-2
CASSLLGGTSGTGELFF
>TRBV9|.|TRBJ2-3
CASSQAPGMGGDTQYF
>TRBV13|many|TRBJ2-7
CASSPSRGPNYEQYF
>TRBV6-2/TRBV6-3|many|TRBJ2-5
CASSYRAGGPTQYQETQYF
>TRBV7-9|few|TRBJ1-2
CASSLSLGADYGYTF
>TRBV12-3/TRBV12-4|many|TRBJ2-3
CASSPQGAYTDTQYF
>TRBV9|few|TRBJ2-1
CASSVAGNSVNEQFF
>TRBV30|many|TRBJ1-4
CAWSVGGGTNEKLFF
>TRBV9|few|TRBJ2-5
CASSVDRPGTGGRETQYF
>TRBV20-1|many|TRBJ2-3
CSARDAVASTDTQYF
>TRBV24-1|.|TRBJ2-1
CATSDLGQGVGGSYNEQFF
>TRBV6-1|.|TRBJ1-2
CASSSDRGQQNGYTF
>TRBV18|.|TRBJ1-2
CASSPPSADPYGYTF
>TRBV20-1|few|TRBJ2-7
CSATPTITRYEQYF